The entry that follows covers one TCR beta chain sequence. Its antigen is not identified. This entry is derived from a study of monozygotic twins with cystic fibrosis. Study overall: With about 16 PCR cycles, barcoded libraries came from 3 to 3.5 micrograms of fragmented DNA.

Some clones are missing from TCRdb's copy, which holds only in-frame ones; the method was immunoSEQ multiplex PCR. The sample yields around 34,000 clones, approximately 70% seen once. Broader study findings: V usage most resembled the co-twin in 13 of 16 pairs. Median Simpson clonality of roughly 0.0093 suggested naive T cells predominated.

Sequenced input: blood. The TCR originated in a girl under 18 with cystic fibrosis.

The chain's CDR3 is CAWSGDRGPGELFF. For the CDR3, the DNA is TGTGCCTGGAGTGGAGACAGGGGCCCCGGGGAGCTGTTTTTT. The chain joins TRBV30 to TRBJ2-2; 8 positions match TRBD1. V lost 1 base and J lost 6; bases outside the gene matches: 4. The CDR3 is 14 residues long. In germline, CDR1 is GTSNPN, CDR2 SVGIG (reference sequence).